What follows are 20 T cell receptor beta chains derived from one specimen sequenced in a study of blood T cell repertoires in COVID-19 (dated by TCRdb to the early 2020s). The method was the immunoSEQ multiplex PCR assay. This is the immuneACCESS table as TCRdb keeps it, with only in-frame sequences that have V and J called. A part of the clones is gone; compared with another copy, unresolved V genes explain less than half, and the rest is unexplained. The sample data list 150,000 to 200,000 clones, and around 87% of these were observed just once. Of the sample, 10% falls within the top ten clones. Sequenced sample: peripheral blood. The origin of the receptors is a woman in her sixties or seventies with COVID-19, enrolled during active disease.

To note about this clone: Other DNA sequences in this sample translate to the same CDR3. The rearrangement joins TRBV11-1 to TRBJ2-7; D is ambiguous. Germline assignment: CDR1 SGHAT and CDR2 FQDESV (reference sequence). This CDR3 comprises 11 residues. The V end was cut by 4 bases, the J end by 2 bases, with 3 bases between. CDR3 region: CASSSTYEQYF. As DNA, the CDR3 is TGTGCCAGCAGCTCCACCTACGAGCAGTACTTC.

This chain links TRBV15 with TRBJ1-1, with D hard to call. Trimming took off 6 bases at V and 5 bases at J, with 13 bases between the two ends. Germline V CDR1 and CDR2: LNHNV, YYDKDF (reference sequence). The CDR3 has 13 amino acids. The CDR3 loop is CATSGSGVTEAFF. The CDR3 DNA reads TGTGCCACCAGTGGCTCCGGAGTGACTGAAGCTTTCTTT. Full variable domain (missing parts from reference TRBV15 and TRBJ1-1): DAMVIQNPRYQVTQFGKPVTLSCSQTLNHNVMYWYQQKSSQAPKLLFHYYDKDFNNEADTPDNFQSRRPNTSFCFLDIRSPGLGDTAMYLCATSGSGVTEAFFGQGTRLTVV.

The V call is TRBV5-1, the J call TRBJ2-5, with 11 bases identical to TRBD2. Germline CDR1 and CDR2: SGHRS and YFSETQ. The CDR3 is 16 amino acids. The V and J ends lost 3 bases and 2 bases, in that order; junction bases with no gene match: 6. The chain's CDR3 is CASSWAGTSGQETQYF. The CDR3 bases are TGCGCCAGCAGCTGGGCCGGGACTAGCGGTCAAGAGACCCAGTACTTC.

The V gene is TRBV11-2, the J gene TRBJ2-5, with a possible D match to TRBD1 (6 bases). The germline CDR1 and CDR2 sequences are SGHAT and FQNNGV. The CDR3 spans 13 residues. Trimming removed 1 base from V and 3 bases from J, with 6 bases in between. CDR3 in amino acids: CASSLGTEETQYF. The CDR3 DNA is TGTGCCAGCAGCTTAGGGACAGAAGAGACCCAGTACTTC.

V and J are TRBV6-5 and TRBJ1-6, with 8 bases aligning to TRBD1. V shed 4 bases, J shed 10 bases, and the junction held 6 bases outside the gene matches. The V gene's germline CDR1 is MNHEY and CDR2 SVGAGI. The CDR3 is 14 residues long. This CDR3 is CASSSGQGRSPLHF. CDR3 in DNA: TGTGCCAGCAGTTCTGGACAGGGACGGTCACCCCTCCACTTT.

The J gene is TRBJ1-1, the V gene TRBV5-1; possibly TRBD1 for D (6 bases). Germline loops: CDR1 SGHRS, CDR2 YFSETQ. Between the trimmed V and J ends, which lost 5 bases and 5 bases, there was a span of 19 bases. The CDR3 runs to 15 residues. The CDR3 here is CASSRTAGADTEAFF. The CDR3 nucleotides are TGCGCCAGCAGTCGGACGGCGGGGGCTGATACTGAAGCTTTCTTT. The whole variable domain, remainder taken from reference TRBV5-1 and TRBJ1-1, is KAGVTQTPRYLIKTRGQQVTLSCSPISGHRSVSWYQQTPGQGLQFLFEYFSETQRNKGNFPGRFSGRQFSNSRSEMNVSTLELGDSALYLCASSRTAGADTEAFFGQGTRLTVV.

The CDR3 is CASRYRDTEKLFF. As DNA, the CDR3 is TGTGCCAGCAGGTATCGGGACACTGAAAAACTGTTTTTT. The V and J genes are TRBV27 and TRBJ1-4; maybe TRBD1 (6 bases). The CDR3 spans 13 residues. V was shortened by 6 bases and J by 7 bases, with 12 bases between the two germline ends. Per the germline V gene, CDR1 is MNHEY and CDR2 is SMNVEV (reference sequence).

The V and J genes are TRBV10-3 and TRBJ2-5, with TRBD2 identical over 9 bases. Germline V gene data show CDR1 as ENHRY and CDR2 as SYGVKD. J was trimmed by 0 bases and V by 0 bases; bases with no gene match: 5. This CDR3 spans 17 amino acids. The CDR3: CAISESDSGGHQETQYF. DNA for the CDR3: TGTGCCATCAGTGAGTCGGATAGCGGGGGCCACCAAGAGACCCAGTACTTC.

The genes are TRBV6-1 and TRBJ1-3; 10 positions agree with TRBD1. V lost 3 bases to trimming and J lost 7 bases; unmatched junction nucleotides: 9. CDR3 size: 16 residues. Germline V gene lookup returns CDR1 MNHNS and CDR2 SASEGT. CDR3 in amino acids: CASSEGTGAARNTIYF. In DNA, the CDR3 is TGTGCCAGCAGTGAGGGGACAGGGGCCGCCAGGAACACCATATATTTT.

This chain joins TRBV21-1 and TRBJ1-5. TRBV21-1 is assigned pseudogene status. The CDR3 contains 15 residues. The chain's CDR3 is CASGWGRDSNQPQHF. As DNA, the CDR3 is TGTGCCAGCGGCTGGGGGAGGGACAGCAATCAGCCCCAGCATTTT.

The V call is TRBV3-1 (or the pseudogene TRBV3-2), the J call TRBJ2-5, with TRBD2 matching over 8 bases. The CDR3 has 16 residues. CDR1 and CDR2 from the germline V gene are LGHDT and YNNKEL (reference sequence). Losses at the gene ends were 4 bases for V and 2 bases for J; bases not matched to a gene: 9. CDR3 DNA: TGTGCCAGCAGCCGAACTAGCGGAATGATACAAGAGACCCAGTACTTC. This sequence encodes CASSRTSGMIQETQYF.

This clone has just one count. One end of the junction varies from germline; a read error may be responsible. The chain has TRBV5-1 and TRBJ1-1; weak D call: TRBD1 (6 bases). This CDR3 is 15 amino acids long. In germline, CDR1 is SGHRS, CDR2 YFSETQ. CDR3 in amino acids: CASSAKTGLKTEAFF. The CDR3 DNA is TGCGCCAGCAGCGCCAAAACAGGGCTGAAGACTGAAGCTTTCTTT.

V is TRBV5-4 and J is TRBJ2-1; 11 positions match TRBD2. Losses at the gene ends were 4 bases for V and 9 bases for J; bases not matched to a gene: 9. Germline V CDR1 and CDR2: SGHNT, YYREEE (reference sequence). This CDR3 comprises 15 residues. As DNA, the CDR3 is TGTGCCAGCAGCACGGGACTAGCGGTCGGGGGTGAGCAGTTCTTC. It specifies CASSTGLAVGGEQFF.

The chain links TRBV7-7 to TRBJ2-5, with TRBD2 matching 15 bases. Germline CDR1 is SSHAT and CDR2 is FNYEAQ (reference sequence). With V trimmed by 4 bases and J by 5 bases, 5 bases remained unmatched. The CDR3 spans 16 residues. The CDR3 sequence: CASSSAGTSGGETQYF. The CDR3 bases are TGTGCCAGCAGCTCAGCCGGGACTAGCGGGGGGGAGACCCAGTACTTC.

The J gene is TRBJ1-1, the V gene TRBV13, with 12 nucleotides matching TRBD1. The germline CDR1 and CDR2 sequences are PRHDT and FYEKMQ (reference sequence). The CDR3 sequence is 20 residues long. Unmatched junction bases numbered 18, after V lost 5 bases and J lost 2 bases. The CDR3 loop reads CASSELRKGGTGGSNTEAFF. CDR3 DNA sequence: TGTGCCAGCAGCGAGCTGCGGAAAGGGGGGACAGGGGGCTCAAACACTGAAGCTTTCTTT.

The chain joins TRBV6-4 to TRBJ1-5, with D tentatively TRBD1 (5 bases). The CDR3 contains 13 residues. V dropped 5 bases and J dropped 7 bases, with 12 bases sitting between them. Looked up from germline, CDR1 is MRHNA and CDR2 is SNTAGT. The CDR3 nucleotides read TGTGCCAGCAGTCCAATCCAGGGCCAGCCCCAGCATTTT. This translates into CASSPIQGQPQHF.

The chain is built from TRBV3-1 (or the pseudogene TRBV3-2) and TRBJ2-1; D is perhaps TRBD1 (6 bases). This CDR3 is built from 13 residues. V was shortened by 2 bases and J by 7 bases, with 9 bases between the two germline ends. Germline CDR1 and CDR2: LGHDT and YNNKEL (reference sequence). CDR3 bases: TGTGCCAGCAGCCAACCGGACAGTAATGAGCAGTTCTTC. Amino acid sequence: CASSQPDSNEQFF.

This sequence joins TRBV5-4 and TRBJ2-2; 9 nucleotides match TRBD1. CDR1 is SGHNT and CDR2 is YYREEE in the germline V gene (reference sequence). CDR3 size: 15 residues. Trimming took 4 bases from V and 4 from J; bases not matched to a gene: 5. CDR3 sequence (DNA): TGTGCCAGCAGCGCCGCGACAGGGGGCACCGGGGAGCTGTTTTTT. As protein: CASSAATGGTGELFF.

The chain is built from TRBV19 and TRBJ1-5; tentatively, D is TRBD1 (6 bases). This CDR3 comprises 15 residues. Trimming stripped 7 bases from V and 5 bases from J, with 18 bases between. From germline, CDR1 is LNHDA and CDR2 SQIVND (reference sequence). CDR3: CASTVPGQTHQPQHF. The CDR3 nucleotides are TGTGCCAGTACCGTCCCCGGACAGACACATCAGCCCCAGCATTTT.

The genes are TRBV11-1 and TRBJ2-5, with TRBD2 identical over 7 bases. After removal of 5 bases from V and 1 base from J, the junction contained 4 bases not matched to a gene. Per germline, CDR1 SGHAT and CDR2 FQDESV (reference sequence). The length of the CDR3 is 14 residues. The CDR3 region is CASSHQRGQETQYF. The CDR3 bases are TGTGCCAGCAGCCACCAGCGGGGCCAAGAGACCCAGTACTTC.